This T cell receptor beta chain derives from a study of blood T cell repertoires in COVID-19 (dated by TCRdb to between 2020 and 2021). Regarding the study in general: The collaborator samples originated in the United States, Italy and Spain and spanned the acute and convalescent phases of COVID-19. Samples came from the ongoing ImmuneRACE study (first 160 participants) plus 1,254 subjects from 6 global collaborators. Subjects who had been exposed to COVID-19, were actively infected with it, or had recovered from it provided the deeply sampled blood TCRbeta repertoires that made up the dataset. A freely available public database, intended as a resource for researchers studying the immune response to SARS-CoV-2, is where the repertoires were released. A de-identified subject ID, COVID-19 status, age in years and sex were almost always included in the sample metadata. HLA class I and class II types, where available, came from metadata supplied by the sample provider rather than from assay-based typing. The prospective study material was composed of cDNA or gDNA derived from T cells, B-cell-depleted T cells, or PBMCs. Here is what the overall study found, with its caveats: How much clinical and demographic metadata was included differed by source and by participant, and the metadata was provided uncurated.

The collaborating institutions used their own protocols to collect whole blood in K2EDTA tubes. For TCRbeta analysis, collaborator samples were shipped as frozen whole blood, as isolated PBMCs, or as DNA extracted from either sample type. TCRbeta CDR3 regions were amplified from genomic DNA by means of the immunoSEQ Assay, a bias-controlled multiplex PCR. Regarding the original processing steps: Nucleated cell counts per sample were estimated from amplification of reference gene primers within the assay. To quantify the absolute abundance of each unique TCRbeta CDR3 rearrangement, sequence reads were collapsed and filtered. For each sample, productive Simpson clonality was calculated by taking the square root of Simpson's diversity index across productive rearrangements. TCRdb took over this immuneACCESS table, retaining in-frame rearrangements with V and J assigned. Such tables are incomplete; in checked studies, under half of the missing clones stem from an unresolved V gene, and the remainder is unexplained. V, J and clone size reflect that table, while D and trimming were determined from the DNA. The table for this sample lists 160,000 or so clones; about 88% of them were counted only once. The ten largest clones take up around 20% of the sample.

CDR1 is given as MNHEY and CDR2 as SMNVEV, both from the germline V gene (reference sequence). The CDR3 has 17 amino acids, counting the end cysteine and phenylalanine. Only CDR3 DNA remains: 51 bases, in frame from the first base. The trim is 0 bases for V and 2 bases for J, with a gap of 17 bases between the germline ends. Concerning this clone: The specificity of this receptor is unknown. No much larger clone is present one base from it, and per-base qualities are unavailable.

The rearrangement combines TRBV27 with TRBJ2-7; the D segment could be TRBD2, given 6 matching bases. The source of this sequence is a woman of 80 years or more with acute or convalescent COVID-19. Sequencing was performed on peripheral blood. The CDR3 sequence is CASSLSYPGLDPYEQYF. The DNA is TGTGCCAGCAGTTTATCTTATCCGGGACTGGATCCCTACGAGCAGTACTTC.